Below are 28 T cell receptor beta chains sequenced from a single sample in a study of T cell responses to AZD1222 COVID-19 vaccine. Clones were sequenced by immunoSEQ multiplex PCR, and TCRdb holds only the in-frame ones, with some missing. The sample carries about 160,000 clones, around 90% recorded once. The input for sequencing was peripheral blood, taken on day 0 of MenACWY control vaccination. The receptors stem from an adult in good health.

The V and J genes are TRBV10-3 and TRBJ2-3; TRBD2 is a possible D gene (6 bases). The V gene's germline CDR1 is ENHRY and CDR2 SYGVKD. Deletions cut 7 bases from V and 6 bases from J, with 20 bases between. The CDR3 has 15 amino acids. The CDR3 protein is CAITPGLSQVDTQYF. For the CDR3, the DNA is TGTGCCATCACCCCGGGACTGTCTCAGGTCGATACGCAGTATTTT.

This clone was detected only once. At the DNA level, this CDR3 is encoded by other sequences in the same sample as well. CDR3 nucleotides: TGTGCCAGCAGTTTCTCACAGGGAAATCAGCCCCAGCATTTT. It encodes CASSFSQGNQPQHF. The J gene is TRBJ1-5, the V gene TRBV27; the D gene is possibly TRBD1 (6 bases). Germline CDR1 and CDR2: MNHEY and SMNVEV (reference sequence). With 3 bases removed from V and 4 bases from J, the gap between germline ends came to 10 bases. CDR3 length: 14 residues.

Here the CDR3 reads CASSYLLRDTEAFF. The CDR3 coding sequence is TGTGCCAGCAGCTACTTATTGAGGGACACTGAAGCTTTCTTT. This chain joins TRBV7-9 and TRBJ1-1, with D unclear. Trimming pared 4 bases from V and 3 bases from J, leaving 12 bases between. Germline V gene lookup returns CDR1 SEHNR and CDR2 FQNEAQ (reference sequence). This CDR3 has 14 residues. The full variable domain, completed using reference TRBV7-9 and TRBJ1-1, is DTGVSQNPRHKITKRGQNVTFRCDPISEHNRLYWYRQTLGQGPEFLTYFQNEAQLEKSRLLSDRFSAERPKGSFSTLEIQRTEQGDSAMYLCASSYLLRDTEAFFGQGTRLTVV.

This chain connects TRBV19 to TRBJ2-7; 8 bases are a match to TRBD1. CDR1 is LNHDA, CDR2 SQIVND, per germline (reference sequence). Trimming cost V 5 bases and J 0 bases; bases outside gene matches: 9. The CDR3 is 16 residues long. DNA for the CDR3: TGTGCCAGTAGTTTCAGACGGACAGGGTCCTCCTACGAGCAGTACTTC. Amino acids: CASSFRRTGSSYEQYF. Full variable domain (outside the CDR3, taken from reference TRBV19 and TRBJ2-7): DGGITQSPKYLFRKEGQNVTLSCEQNLNHDAMYWYRQDPGQGLRLIYYSQIVNDFQKGDIAEGYSVSREKKESFPLTVTSAQKNPTAFYLCASSFRRTGSSYEQYFGPGTRLTVT.

The rearrangement uses TRBV28 and TRBJ2-3; D possibly corresponds to TRBD2 (7 bases). The CDR3 runs to 19 residues. V lost 6 bases and J lost 4, with 29 bases in between. The germline V gene has CDR1 MDHEN and CDR2 SYDVKM. DNA of the CDR3: TGTGCCAGCAGGCAAGCGGCGGGGGCTCGGCTAGCGAACGCAGATACGCAGTATTTT. Amino acid sequence: CASRQAAGARLANADTQYF.

V is TRBV11-2 and J is TRBJ2-1, with D possibly matching TRBD2 (6 bases). V lost 6 bases to trimming and J lost 0 bases, with 9 bases between them. From germline, CDR1 is SGHAT and CDR2 FQNNGV. This CDR3 spans 14 amino acids. The CDR3 DNA reads TGTGCCAGCAGACCGACTAGCTCCTACAATGAGCAGTTCTTC. It yields the protein CASRPTSSYNEQFF.

This clone is a singleton in its sample. V and J are TRBV11-2 and TRBJ1-1; D uncertain. CDR1 and CDR2 from the germline V gene are SGHAT and FQNNGV. CDR3 size: 13 residues. V was shortened by 0 bases and J by 2 bases, with 4 bases between the two germline ends. Here the CDR3 reads CASSLEYNTEAFF. CDR3 bases: TGTGCCAGCAGCTTAGAATATAACACTGAAGCTTTCTTT.

CDR3 DNA sequence: TGTGCCAGCAGCCAAGGAGCCGCAGATACGCAGTATTTT. Translation gives CASSQGAADTQYF. V and J are TRBV14 and TRBJ2-3; D is uncertain. The CDR3 loop spans 13 amino acids. V was cut by 1 base and J by 4 bases, with 6 bases left in between. CDR1 SGHDN and CDR2 FVKESK come from the germline V gene.

The gene calls are TRBV5-1 and TRBJ1-1; weak D call: TRBD1 (5 bases). CDR3 length: 13 amino acids. CDR1 SGHRS and CDR2 YFSETQ come from the germline V gene. V lost 5 bases and J 3 bases, leaving 11 bases between the germline ends. The CDR3 nucleotides are TGCGCCAGCAGGATAACGGGGGACACTGAAGCTTTCTTT. Protein: CASRITGDTEAFF.

This chain uses TRBV3-1 (or the pseudogene TRBV3-2) with TRBJ1-1, with no clear D. The V gene's germline CDR1 is LGHDT and CDR2 YNNKEL (reference sequence). This CDR3 spans 14 amino acids. V was clipped by 0 bases and J by 10 bases, with 15 bases between them. The CDR3 reads CASSQDRRRTGAFF. The CDR3 DNA reads as TGTGCCAGCAGCCAAGATAGGCGGCGAACGGGAGCTTTCTTT.

As for this clone: Other DNA sequences in this specimen translate into the identical CDR3. The V and J genes are TRBV7-2 and TRBJ1-5; the D is unclear. V lost 1 base, J lost 5 bases, and 6 bases lay in between. This CDR3 has 13 amino acids. Looked up from germline, CDR1 is SGHTA and CDR2 is FQGNSA. Here the CDR3 reads CASSLGGDQPQHF. The DNA of the CDR3 is TGTGCCAGCAGCTTAGGGGGTGATCAGCCCCAGCATTTT. The whole variable domain, filled in from reference TRBV7-2 and TRBJ1-5, reads GAGVSQSPSNKVTEKGKDVELRCDPISGHTALYWYRQSLGQGLEFLIYFQGNSAPDKSGLPSDRFSAERTGGSVSTLTIQRTQQEDSAVYLCASSLGGDQPQHFGDGTRLSIL.

The chain combines TRBV2 with TRBJ2-7; D possibly corresponds to TRBD2 (5 bases). This CDR3 is 11 amino acids long. CDR1 SNHLY and CDR2 FYNNEI come from the germline V gene. V lost 11 bases and J 4 bases, leaving 12 bases between the germline ends. CDR3 DNA sequence: TGTGCCGGGTCCGGCGGGTACGAGCAGTACTTC. Its translation is CAGSGGYEQYF.

This chain uses TRBV27 with TRBJ1-2; TRBD1 matches at 10 bases. The V gene end was trimmed by 4 bases and the J gene end by 4 bases; junction bases not matched to a gene: 6. The germline V gene has CDR1 MNHEY and CDR2 SMNVEV (reference sequence). There are 15 residues in the CDR3. The CDR3 loop is CASSSSTGGIYGYTF. CDR3 DNA: TGTGCCAGCAGTTCATCGACAGGGGGCATCTATGGCTACACCTTC.

This clone was seen a single time. The chain couples TRBV29-1 to TRBJ1-1; TRBD1 aligns across 7 bases. The CDR3 has 12 amino acids. The trim removed 6 bases at V and 12 bases at J, leaving 13 bases unmatched. Germline loops: CDR1 SQVTM, CDR2 ANQGSEA. The CDR3 reads CSVLPGTDATFF. The CDR3 nucleotides are TGCAGCGTCTTACCCGGGACAGATGCAACTTTCTTT.

The J gene is TRBJ1-6, the V gene TRBV6-1; the match to TRBD1 covers 9 bases. Losses at the gene ends were 2 bases for V and 7 bases for J; bases not matched to a gene: 9. Germline CDR1 and CDR2: MNHNS and SASEGT. This CDR3 contains 17 residues. The CDR3, as DNA: TGTGCCAGCAGTGAATTGAGTCAGGGACAGGGAAATTCACCCCTCCACTTT. Translation: CASSELSQGQGNSPLHF.

This chain joins TRBV15 and TRBJ1-5; TRBD1 agrees at 8 bases. CDR1 and CDR2 (germline): LNHNV, YYDKDF (reference sequence). V dropped 1 base and J dropped 7; count of bases not matched to a gene: 9. This CDR3 is 16 amino acids long. CDR3 amino acids: CATSRGGQGGGQPQHF. The CDR3 nucleotides read TGTGCCACCAGCAGAGGCGGACAGGGAGGAGGACAGCCCCAGCATTTT.

The chain recombines TRBV6-2 or TRBV6-3 with TRBJ1-1; possibly TRBD1 for D (6 bases). Germline loops: CDR1 MNHEY, CDR2 SVGEGT. V shed 2 bases and J shed 5 bases, with 12 bases lying between them. The CDR3 is made up of 14 amino acids. DNA of the CDR3: TGTGCCAGCAGTTACAATGGGGGGCAGACTGAAGCTTTCTTT. Its translation is CASSYNGGQTEAFF.

CDR3 nucleotides: TGTGCCAGCGAGGTAATGGGCACTGAAGCTTTCTTT. Protein: CASEVMGTEAFF. This chain uses TRBV5-5 with TRBJ1-1; D remains unclear. CDR1 is SGHKS and CDR2 is YYEKEE in the germline V gene (reference sequence). V lost 7 bases, J lost 4 bases, and 11 bases lay in between. This CDR3 has 12 amino acids.

The CDR3, as DNA: TGTGCCAGATTAATGGAGCGCTTAAATCAGCCCCAGCATTTT. This gives the protein CARLMERLNQPQHF. This chain joins TRBV28 and TRBJ1-5; D ambiguous. CDR1 is MDHEN, CDR2 SYDVKM, per germline. The ends were cut back, 9 bases at V and 4 bases at J, with 16 bases in the middle. The CDR3 consists of 14 residues.

The chain has TRBV30 and TRBJ2-4, with 8 nucleotides matching TRBD1. The CDR3 runs 14 residues. Trimming cost V 5 bases and J 0 bases; bases outside gene matches: 3. Germline CDR1 GTSNPN, CDR2 SVGIG (reference sequence). The CDR3 here is CAWGQGGAKNIQYF. The CDR3 region has the DNA TGTGCCTGGGGACAGGGTGGAGCCAAAAACATTCAGTACTTC.

The chain couples TRBV13 to TRBJ2-3, with D unclear. Germline V lookup: CDR1 PRHDT, CDR2 FYEKMQ (reference sequence). The CDR3 loop spans 17 amino acids. Trimming shortened V by 0 bases and J by 2 bases, and 15 bases separated the two germline ends. The CDR3 region has the DNA TGTGCCAGCAGCTTAGGAGTTGTAGGCCTACTCACAGATACGCAGTATTTT. Encoded protein: CASSLGVVGLLTDTQYF.

This clone has just one count. This rearrangement joins TRBV4-2 to TRBJ2-1, with 8 bases lining up with TRBD1. From germline, CDR1 is LGHNA and CDR2 YNFKEQ. V gave up 5 bases and J gave up 2 bases; unmatched junction bases: 8. The CDR3 covers 16 residues. Here the CDR3 DNA reads TGTGCCAGCAGCATCAGGACAGGGCTGGCCTACAATGAGCAGTTCTTC. Its protein product is CASSIRTGLAYNEQFF.

The rearrangement links TRBV6-5 to TRBJ1-5; 9 positions match TRBD1. With V trimmed by 6 bases and J by 4 bases, 7 bases remained unmatched. Germline V gene lookup returns CDR1 MNHEY and CDR2 SVGAGI. The CDR3 consists of 15 residues. The chain's CDR3 is CASSRTGVGNQPQHF. Here the CDR3 DNA reads TGTGCCAGCAGCCGGACAGGGGTAGGAAATCAGCCCCAGCATTTT.

With respect to this clone: Other DNA sequences within the sample encode an identical CDR3. The rearrangement links TRBV5-1 to TRBJ1-5, with 7 bases fitting TRBD1. V was clipped by 2 bases and J by 1 base; unmatched bases: 3. CDR1 and CDR2 from the germline V gene are SGHRS and YFSETQ. This CDR3 region has 15 residues. CDR3 sequence: CASSLGGDSNQPQHF. CDR3 DNA: TGCGCCAGCAGCTTAGGGGGCGACAGCAATCAGCCCCAGCATTTT.

The chain is built from TRBV14 and TRBJ1-2; no clear D. The CDR3 contains 15 residues. Trimming removed 1 base from V and 7 bases from J, with 16 bases in between. Germline V CDR1 and CDR2: SGHDN, FVKESK. The CDR3 reads CASSQVLGGLSGYTF. The CDR3 DNA sequence: TGTGCCAGCAGCCAAGTTTTGGGAGGCCTCTCTGGCTACACCTTC. Together with reference TRBV14 and TRBJ1-2, the CDR3 gives the full variable domain: EAGVTQFPSHSVIEKGQTVTLRCDPISGHDNLYWYRRVMGKEIKFLLHFVKESKQDESGMPNNRFLAERTGGTYSTLKVQPAELEDSGVYFCASSQVLGGLSGYTFGSGTRLTVV.

J is TRBJ1-1 and V is TRBV18, with a tentative D call TRBD1 (6 bases). V was cut by 4 bases and J by 1 base, with 10 bases left in between. This CDR3 comprises 14 residues. Germline values: CDR1 KGHSH, CDR2 LQKENI. The CDR3 here is CASSRQTGNTEAFF. Written as DNA, the CDR3 is TGTGCCAGCTCACGACAGACAGGGAACACTGAAGCTTTCTTT.

This chain links TRBV14 with TRBJ2-7; possibly TRBD2 for D (5 bases). CDR3 size: 16 residues. The germline V and J ends were trimmed by 4 bases and 0 bases, with 16 bases remaining between them. The germline V gene encodes CDR1 SGHDN and CDR2 FVKESK. The CDR3: CASSPRGGLVSYEQYF. The CDR3 region has the DNA TGTGCCAGCAGCCCCCGGGGTGGGCTAGTCTCCTACGAGCAGTACTTC.

The chain recombines TRBV19 with TRBJ1-5; TRBD1 is a possible D gene (6 bases). The CDR3 totals 15 residues. With 3 bases removed from V and 4 bases from J, the gap between germline ends came to 13 bases. Germline V lookup: CDR1 LNHDA, CDR2 SQIVND (reference sequence). This chain's CDR3 is CASSIARGRNQPQHF. CDR3 in DNA: TGTGCCAGTAGTATTGCCAGGGGCCGGAATCAGCCCCAGCATTTT.